The 18 T cell receptor beta chains listed next were all sequenced from one sample in a study of cytomegalovirus exposure and HLA in healthy donors. Some clones are missing from TCRdb's copy, which holds only in-frame ones; the method was immunoSEQ multiplex PCR. The repertoire has fewer than 200,000 clones, about 90% of them found once; the top ten carry 5% to 7%. Sequenced input: PBMCs. Source of these receptors: a woman aged 25 to 39 in good health and CMV-seronegative.

The V call is TRBV5-1, the J call TRBJ2-7; possible D gene TRBD1, 5 bases. The ends were cut back, 0 bases at V and 3 bases at J, with 10 bases in the middle. Germline CDR1 and CDR2: SGHRS and YFSETQ. The CDR3 loop spans 14 amino acids. CDR3 DNA: TGCGCCAGCAGCTTGGCTCAGGGTAGCTACGAGCAGTACTTC. It specifies CASSLAQGSYEQYF.

This chain uses TRBV7-9 with TRBJ1-1; D perhaps matches TRBD1 (6 bases). The V and J ends lost 6 bases and 4 bases respectively, with 18 bases between them. CDR3 size: 15 residues. Germline assignment: CDR1 SEHNR and CDR2 FQNEAQ (reference sequence). CDR3 coding DNA: TGTGCCAGCAGTCGACAGGAAAGGTTCATCACTGAAGCTTTCTTT. It codes for CASSRQERFITEAFF.

A single count supports this clone. This chain connects TRBV27 to TRBJ2-7; 8 bases line up with TRBD1. This CDR3 is 15 amino acids long. J lost 3 bases, V lost 5 bases, and 9 bases had no gene match. From germline, CDR1 is MNHEY and CDR2 SMNVEV (reference sequence). CDR3 coding DNA: TGTGCCAGCAGTCCGAGAACCAGGGGGCGCTACGAGCAGTACTTC. Protein: CASSPRTRGRYEQYF.

This clone was seen more than once but under ten times. The rearrangement joins TRBV30 to TRBJ1-2; the D gene is possibly TRBD1 (5 bases). The V end was cut by 8 bases, the J end by 5 bases, with 9 bases between. This CDR3 is 10 amino acids long. Germline lookup yields CDR1 GTSNPN and CDR2 SVGIG (reference sequence). The CDR3 DNA reads as TGTGCCGGGGGGGGATATGGCTACACCTTC. This gives the protein CAGGGYGYTF.

The chain uses TRBV7-3 and TRBJ1-5; TRBD1 matches 9 bases. The germline CDR1 and CDR2 sequences are SGHTA and FQGTGA. This CDR3 is 14 amino acids long. V lost 5 bases, J lost 5 bases, and 4 bases stayed unmatched. The CDR3 nucleotides are TGTGCCAGCAGCCCAGGGACAGGGTATCAGCCCCAGCATTTT. Translated: CASSPGTGYQPQHF.

The rearrangement uses TRBV7-2 and TRBJ2-2, with D perhaps TRBD2 (5 bases). Trimming cost V 0 bases and J 2 bases, with 7 bases left between them. Germline V lookup: CDR1 SGHTA, CDR2 FQGNSA. The CDR3 covers 15 residues. CDR3 coding DNA: TGTGCCAGCAGCTTAGCCGGGAAAAACACCGGGGAGCTGTTTTTT. Its translation: CASSLAGKNTGELFF.

The chain links TRBV19 to TRBJ1-1; no reliable D call. Germline V gives CDR1 LNHDA, CDR2 SQIVND (reference sequence). CDR3 length equals 12 residues. Trimming removed 5 bases at V and 5 bases at J, with 9 bases between. The CDR3 bases are TGTGCCAGTAGTGCGGGGAGGACTGAAGCTTTCTTT. Protein: CASSAGRTEAFF. The whole variable domain, remainder taken from reference TRBV19 and TRBJ1-1, is DGGITQSPKYLFRKEGQNVTLSCEQNLNHDAMYWYRQDPGQGLRLIYYSQIVNDFQKGDIAEGYSVSREKKESFPLTVTSAQKNPTAFYLCASSAGRTEAFFGQGTRLTVV.

The rearrangement links TRBV10-2 to TRBJ2-1, with 9 bases that match TRBD1. Germline V CDR1 and CDR2: WSHSY, SAAADI. This CDR3 is built from 15 residues. V was clipped by 3 bases and J by 4 bases; unmatched bases: 4. The DNA for the CDR3 is TGCGCCAGCAGTGATGGGACAGGGAATTACAATGAGCAGTTCTTC. Protein: CASSDGTGNYNEQFF.

This clone was counted many times. V gene TRBV12-5 combines with J gene TRBJ1-1, with TRBD1 matching 11 bases. V was clipped by 4 bases and J by 4 bases; unmatched bases: 2. The CDR3 has 14 residues. The germline CDR1 and CDR2 sequences are LGHNT and FRNRAP. The CDR3 protein is CASGSGTGGTEAFF. The DNA of the CDR3 is TGTGCTAGTGGTTCGGGGACAGGGGGCACTGAAGCTTTCTTT.

This clone was observed a single time. V is TRBV11-2 and J is TRBJ2-1, with a possible D match to TRBD2 (5 bases). The CDR3 has 11 amino acids. Per germline, CDR1 SGHAT and CDR2 FQNNGV. Trimming removed 5 bases at V and 8 bases at J, with 7 bases between. CDR3 sequence: CASSPADEQFF. CDR3 DNA sequence: TGTGCCAGCAGCCCAGCGGATGAGCAGTTCTTC.

This clone was seen a handful of times. The chain is built from TRBV28 and TRBJ2-7, with 11 bases fitting TRBD1. This CDR3 comprises 14 residues. Losses at the gene ends were 2 bases for V and 9 bases for J; bases not matched to a gene: 6. The germline V gene has CDR1 MDHEN and CDR2 SYDVKM. The CDR3 DNA reads TGTGCCAGCAGTTTAATGGGACAGGGGGGGCGGCAGTACTTC. Amino acids: CASSLMGQGGRQYF.

The chain couples TRBV18 to TRBJ1-5; D is unclear. Looked up from germline, CDR1 is KGHSH and CDR2 is LQKENI. This CDR3 comprises 14 residues. V lost 4 bases and J 4 bases, leaving 11 bases between the germline ends. CDR3 DNA: TGTGCCAGCTCACAGTGGGCCGATAATCAGCCCCAGCATTTT. This codes for CASSQWADNQPQHF.

This clone was seen a single time. This chain uses TRBV5-1 with TRBJ2-7; D call uncertain. The CDR3 length is 15 residues. Germline V gene data show CDR1 as SGHRS and CDR2 as YFSETQ. The ends were cut back, 0 bases at V and 1 base at J, with 11 bases in the middle. The CDR3 loop is CASSLGPPSSYEQYF. The CDR3 nucleotides read TGCGCCAGCAGCTTGGGACCACCAAGTTCCTACGAGCAGTACTTC.

This clone was detected a few times. The chain recombines TRBV7-2 with TRBJ2-1; D tentatively reads TRBD1 or TRBD2 (6 bases each). The CDR3 is made up of 16 amino acids. From germline, CDR1 is SGHTA and CDR2 FQGNSA. V was trimmed by 5 bases and J by 6 bases, leaving 20 bases between them. CDR3 sequence: CASSPVQKTGANEQFF. The CDR3 bases are TGTGCCAGCAGCCCAGTACAGAAAACGGGGGCCAATGAGCAGTTCTTC.

The chain has TRBV11-2 and TRBJ2-1, with D hard to call. Trimming shortened V by 5 bases and J by 7 bases, and 9 bases separated the two germline ends. From germline, CDR1 is SGHAT and CDR2 FQNNGV. This CDR3 comprises 12 residues. CDR3 nucleotide sequence: TGTGCCAGCAGCCCTAGTGGAAATGAGCAGTTCTTC. It codes for CASSPSGNEQFF.

This clone appeared a single time. This chain connects TRBV5-1 to TRBJ2-5; D ambiguous. V was clipped by 0 bases and J by 3 bases, with 6 bases between them. This CDR3 has 13 residues. Germline V CDR1 and CDR2: SGHRS, YFSETQ. The CDR3: CASSLDRKETQYF. The CDR3 nucleotides read TGCGCCAGCAGCTTGGATCGGAAAGAGACCCAGTACTTC. The complete variable domain, with remaining parts taken from reference TRBV5-1 and TRBJ2-5, reads KAGVTQTPRYLIKTRGQQVTLSCSPISGHRSVSWYQQTPGQGLQFLFEYFSETQRNKGNFPGRFSGRQFSNSRSEMNVSTLELGDSALYLCASSLDRKETQYFGPGTRLLVL.

The J gene is TRBJ2-5, the V gene TRBV7-9; D might be TRBD2 (7 bases). The CDR3 spans 17 residues. CDR1 SEHNR and CDR2 FQNEAQ come from the germline V gene (reference sequence). Trimming took 2 bases from V and 5 from J, leaving 21 bases between them. CDR3: CASSLKGRGSWKETQYF. As DNA, the CDR3 is TGTGCCAGCAGCTTAAAAGGGAGGGGGTCATGGAAGGAGACCCAGTACTTC. The entire variable domain, with the rest obtained from reference TRBV7-9 and TRBJ2-5, is as follows: DTGVSQNPRHKITKRGQNVTFRCDPISEHNRLYWYRQTLGQGPEFLTYFQNEAQLEKSRLLSDRFSAERPKGSFSTLEIQRTEQGDSAMYLCASSLKGRGSWKETQYFGPGTRLLVL.

In this sample, this clone turned up a few times. The chain couples TRBV5-1 to TRBJ1-1; tentatively, D is TRBD1 (5 bases). CDR3 length: 16 amino acids. Germline V gene lookup returns CDR1 SGHRS and CDR2 YFSETQ. Trimming took 0 bases from V and 1 from J, leaving 13 bases between them. CDR3 protein: CASSLVLPGANTEAFF. CDR3 nucleotide sequence: TGCGCCAGCAGCTTGGTGTTACCCGGGGCGAACACTGAAGCTTTCTTT. The entire variable domain, with the rest obtained from reference TRBV5-1 and TRBJ1-1, is as follows: KAGVTQTPRYLIKTRGQQVTLSCSPISGHRSVSWYQQTPGQGLQFLFEYFSETQRNKGNFPGRFSGRQFSNSRSEMNVSTLELGDSALYLCASSLVLPGANTEAFFGQGTRLTVV.